This T cell receptor beta chain was identified in a study of blood T cell repertoires in COVID-19. Study in general: T cells, B-cell-depleted T cells, or PBMCs supplied cDNA or gDNA.

Method: immunoSEQ multiplex PCR; TCRdb's copy keeps in-frame clones and lacks some. The sample has about 270,000 clones; 80% to 90% are singletons. Participant age was roughly 18 to 100 years, and participants resided in fewer than 25 US areas. Participant reports of clinical history set cohort assignment. V lost 0 bases to trimming and J lost 1 base; unmatched junction nucleotides: 2. This CDR3 region has 16 residues. CDR1 SGDLS and CDR2 YYNGEE come from the germline V gene. The sample consisted of PBMCs or T cells enriched from blood (not recorded which). The V call is TRBV9, the J call TRBJ2-3; TRBD2 aligns across 10 bases. This TCR derives from a woman aged 30 to 39 with acute COVID-19. CDR3 sequence (DNA): TGTGCCAGCAGCGTAGTGGGGACTAGCGGCACAGATACGCAGTATTTT. It yields the protein CASSVVGTSGTDTQYF.